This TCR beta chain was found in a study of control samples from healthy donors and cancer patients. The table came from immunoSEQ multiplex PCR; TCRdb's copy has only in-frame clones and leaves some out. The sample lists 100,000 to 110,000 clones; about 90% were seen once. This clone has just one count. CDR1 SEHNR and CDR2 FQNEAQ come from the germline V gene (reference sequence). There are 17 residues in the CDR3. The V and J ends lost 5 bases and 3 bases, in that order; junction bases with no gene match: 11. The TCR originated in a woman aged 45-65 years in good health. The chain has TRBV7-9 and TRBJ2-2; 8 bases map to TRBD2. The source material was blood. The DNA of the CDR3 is TGTGCCAGCAGCAACCTTCGCGGGGGGAAGGACACCGGGGAGCTGTTTTTT. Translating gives CASSNLRGGKDTGELFF.